Listed below are T cell receptor beta chains from one sample, sequenced in a study of cytomegalovirus exposure and HLA in healthy donors. Generated by immunoSEQ multiplex PCR, the TCRdb table keeps only in-frame clones and is missing some. The table lists 100,000 to 140,000 clones, 82% of them singletons, with 2.7% in the top ten. Material for sequencing was PBMCs. The receptors here all came from a man aged 25 to 45 in good health and CMV-seropositive. Each CDR3 is given with its conserved first and last residue. The order of the fields is V gene, J gene, clone size, D gene, CDR3 protein, CDR3 DNA. A D gene is named only where the DNA matches it firmly. The size entry is marked missing in some rows and otherwise reads once, few, many or a size class.

TRBV19	TRBJ1-3	.	.	CASSISGVNFGNTIYF	TGTGCCAGTAGTATTTCCGGGGTCAATTTTGGAAACACCATATATTTT
TRBV27	TRBJ1-1	.	.	CATNAQGNTEAFF	TGTGCCACCAATGCCCAGGGGAACACTGAAGCTTTCTTT
TRBV5-1	TRBJ2-7	.	.	CASSGDSTSEQYF	TGCGCCAGCAGCGGGGACTCGACGTCGGAGCAGTACTTC
TRBV29-1	TRBJ2-1	.	TRBD2	CSWVAGETYNEQFF	TGCAGCTGGGTAGCGGGGGAAACTTACAATGAGCAGTTCTTC
TRBV7-2	TRBJ2-5	few	TRBD2	CASSAYLAGGRETQYF	TGTGCCAGCAGCGCCTACCTAGCGGGGGGGCGCGAGACCCAGTACTTC
TRBV9	TRBJ2-1	few	.	CASSAQDGFGYEQFF	TGTGCCAGCAGCGCCCAGGATGGATTTGGCTATGAGCAGTTCTTC
TRBV4-1	TRBJ2-7	.	TRBD1	CASSQEPGTGLYEQYF	TGCGCCAGCAGCCAAGAACCCGGGACAGGGCTCTACGAGCAGTACTTC
TRBV9	TRBJ2-2	.	.	CASSVVQGTGELFF	TGTGCCAGCAGCGTAGTCCAGGGGACCGGGGAGCTGTTTTTT
TRBV11-2	TRBJ2-7	once	TRBD2	CASKGGGVAYEQYF	TGTGCCAGCAAGGGCGGGGGGGTTGCCTACGAGCAGTACTTC
TRBV7-9	TRBJ1-4	few	.	CASSSGGGEKLFF	TGTGCCAGCAGCTCTGGGGGGGGTGAAAAACTGTTTTTT
TRBV7-7	TRBJ2-3	.	TRBD1	CAISKGATDTQYF	TGTGCGATAAGCAAGGGGGCAACAGATACGCAGTATTTT
TRBV6-5	TRBJ2-1	.	TRBD2	CASSYTQTSGGDEQFF	TGTGCCAGCAGTTACACCCAGACTAGCGGGGGAGATGAGCAGTTCTTC
TRBV11-3	TRBJ1-6	.	.	CASSRGSGGSSYNSPLHF	TGTGCCAGCAGCAGAGGAAGCGGGGGAAGCTCCTATAATTCACCCCTCCACTTT